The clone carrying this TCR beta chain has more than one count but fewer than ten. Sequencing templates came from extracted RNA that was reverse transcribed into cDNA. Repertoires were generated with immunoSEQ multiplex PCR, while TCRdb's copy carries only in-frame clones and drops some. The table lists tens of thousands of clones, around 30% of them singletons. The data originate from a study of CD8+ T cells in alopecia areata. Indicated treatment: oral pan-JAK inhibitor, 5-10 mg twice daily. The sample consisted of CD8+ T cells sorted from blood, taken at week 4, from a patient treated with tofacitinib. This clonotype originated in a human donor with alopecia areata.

The CDR3 DNA sequence: TGTGCCAGCAGCTTAGAAAGGGAGCGGGAGACCCAGTACTTC. Its translation: CASSLERERETQYF. The chain combines TRBV7-9 with TRBJ2-5; D perhaps matches TRBD2 (5 bases). V lost 1 base and J lost 5, with 11 bases in between. Germline CDR1 SEHNR, CDR2 FQNEAQ (reference sequence). The CDR3 covers 14 residues.